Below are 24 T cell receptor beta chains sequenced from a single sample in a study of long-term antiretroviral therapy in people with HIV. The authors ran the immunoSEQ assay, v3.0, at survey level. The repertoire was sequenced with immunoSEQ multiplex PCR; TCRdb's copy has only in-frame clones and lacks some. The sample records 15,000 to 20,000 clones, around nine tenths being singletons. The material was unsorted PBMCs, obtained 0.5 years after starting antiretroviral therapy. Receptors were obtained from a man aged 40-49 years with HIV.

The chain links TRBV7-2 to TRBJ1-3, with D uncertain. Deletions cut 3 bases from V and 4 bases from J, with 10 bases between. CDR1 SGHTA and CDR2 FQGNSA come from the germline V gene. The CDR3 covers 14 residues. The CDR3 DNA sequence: TGTGCCAGCAGCTTCGAGGCTTACGGAAACACCATATATTTT. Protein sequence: CASSFEAYGNTIYF. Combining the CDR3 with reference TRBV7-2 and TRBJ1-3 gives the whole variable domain GAGVSQSPSNKVTEKGKDVELRCDPISGHTALYWYRQSLGQGLEFLIYFQGNSAPDKSGLPSDRFSAERTGGSVSTLTIQRTQQEDSAVYLCASSFEAYGNTIYFGEGSWLTVV.

CDR3 in DNA: TGTGCCAGCAGCCCAGGGACTAGCGGGCGCCAAGAGACCCAGTACTTC. This codes for CASSPGTSGRQETQYF. The chain has TRBV9 and TRBJ2-5; 12 bases map to TRBD2. The CDR3 runs 16 residues. Germline CDR1 reads SGDLS; CDR2 reads YYNGEE. V shed 4 bases, J shed 1 base, and the junction held 5 bases outside the gene matches.

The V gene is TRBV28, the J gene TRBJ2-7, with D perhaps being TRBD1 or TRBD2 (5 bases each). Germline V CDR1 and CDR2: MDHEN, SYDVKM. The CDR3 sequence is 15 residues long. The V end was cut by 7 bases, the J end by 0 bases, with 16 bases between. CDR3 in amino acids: CASTAPGRGSYEQYF. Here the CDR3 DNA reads TGTGCCAGCACCGCACCGGGACGGGGCTCCTACGAGCAGTACTTC.

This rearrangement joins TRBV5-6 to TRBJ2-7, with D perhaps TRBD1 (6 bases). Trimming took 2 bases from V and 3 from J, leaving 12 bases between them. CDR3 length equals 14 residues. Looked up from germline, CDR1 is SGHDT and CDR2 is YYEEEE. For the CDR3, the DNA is TGTGCCAGCAGCTTAACAGGGATGGTCTACGAGCAGTACTTC. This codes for CASSLTGMVYEQYF. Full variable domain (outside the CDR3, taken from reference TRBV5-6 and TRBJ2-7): DAGVTQSPTHLIKTRGQQVTLRCSPKSGHDTVSWYQQALGQGPQFIFQYYEEEERQRGNFPDRFSGHQFPNYSSELNVNALLLGDSALYLCASSLTGMVYEQYFGPGTRLTVT.

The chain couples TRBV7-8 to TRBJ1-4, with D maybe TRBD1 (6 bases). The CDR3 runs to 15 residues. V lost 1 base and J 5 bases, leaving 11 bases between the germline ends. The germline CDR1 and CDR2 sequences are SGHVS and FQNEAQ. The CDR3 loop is CASSLDGQRNEKLFF. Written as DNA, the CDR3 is TGTGCCAGCAGCTTAGACGGACAGAGAAATGAAAAACTGTTTTTT.

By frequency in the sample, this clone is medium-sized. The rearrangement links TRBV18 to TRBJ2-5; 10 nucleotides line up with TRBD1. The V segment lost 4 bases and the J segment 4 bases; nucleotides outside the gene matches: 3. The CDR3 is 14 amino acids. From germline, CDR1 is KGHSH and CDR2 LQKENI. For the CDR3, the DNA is TGTGCCAGCTCACACCGGGACAGGGGAGAGACCCAGTACTTC. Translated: CASSHRDRGETQYF.

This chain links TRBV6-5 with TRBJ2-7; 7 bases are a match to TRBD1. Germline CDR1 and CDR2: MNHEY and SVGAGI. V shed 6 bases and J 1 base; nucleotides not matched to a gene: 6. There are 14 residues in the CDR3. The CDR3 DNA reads TGTGCCAGCAGCATAGACAGGGTTTCCTACGAGCAGTACTTC. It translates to CASSIDRVSYEQYF.

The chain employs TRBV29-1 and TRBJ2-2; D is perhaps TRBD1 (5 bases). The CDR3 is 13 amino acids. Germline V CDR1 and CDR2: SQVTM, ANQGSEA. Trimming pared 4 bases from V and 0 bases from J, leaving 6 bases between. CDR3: CSVGQTNTGELFF. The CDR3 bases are TGCAGCGTTGGACAGACGAACACCGGGGAGCTGTTTTTT.

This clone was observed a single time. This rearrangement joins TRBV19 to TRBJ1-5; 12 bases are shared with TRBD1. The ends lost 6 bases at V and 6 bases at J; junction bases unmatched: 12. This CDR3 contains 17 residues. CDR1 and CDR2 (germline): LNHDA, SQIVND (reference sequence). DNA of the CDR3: TGTGCCAGTAGCCGTTCCGGGACAGGGGGCTTCGGTCAGCCCCAGCATTTT. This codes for CASSRSGTGGFGQPQHF.

As DNA, the CDR3 is TGTGCCAGCAGCGTAGAGGGGACCTACAATGAGCAGTTCTTC. This encodes CASSVEGTYNEQFF. The V call is TRBV9, the J call TRBJ2-1, with D possibly being TRBD1 (5 bases). This CDR3 has 14 amino acids. Germline assignment: CDR1 SGDLS and CDR2 YYNGEE. V lost 0 bases, J lost 2 bases, and 6 bases lay in between.

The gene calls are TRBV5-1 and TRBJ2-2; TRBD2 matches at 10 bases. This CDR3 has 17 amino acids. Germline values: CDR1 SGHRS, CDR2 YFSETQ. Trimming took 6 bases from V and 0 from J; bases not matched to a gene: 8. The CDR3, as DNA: TGCGCCAGCACCGATCATAGCGGGGGGACGAACACCGGGGAGCTGTTTTTT. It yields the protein CASTDHSGGTNTGELFF.

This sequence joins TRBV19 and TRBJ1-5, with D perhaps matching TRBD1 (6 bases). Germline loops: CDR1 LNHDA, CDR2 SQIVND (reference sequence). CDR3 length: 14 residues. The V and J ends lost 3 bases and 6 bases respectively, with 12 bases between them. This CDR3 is CASSMERGSQPQHF. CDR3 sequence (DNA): TGTGCCAGTAGTATGGAGAGGGGGAGTCAGCCCCAGCATTTT.

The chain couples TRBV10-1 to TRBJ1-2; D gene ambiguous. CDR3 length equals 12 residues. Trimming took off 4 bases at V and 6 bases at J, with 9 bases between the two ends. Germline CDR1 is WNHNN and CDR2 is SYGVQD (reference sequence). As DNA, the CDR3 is TGCGCCAGCAGTGGCCCGAGGGATGGCTACACCTTC. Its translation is CASSGPRDGYTF.

In nucleotides, the CDR3 is TGTGCCAGCGGAGGACTAAACTACGAGCAGTACTTC. It is translated as CASGGLNYEQYF. J is TRBJ2-7 and V is TRBV7-6, with a tentative D call TRBD2 (6 bases). V was trimmed by 8 bases and J by 3 bases, leaving 11 bases between them. The CDR3 loop spans 12 amino acids. Looked up from germline, CDR1 is SGHVS and CDR2 is FNYEAQ. Full variable domain (missing parts from reference TRBV7-6 and TRBJ2-7): GAGVSQSPRYKVTKRGQDVALRCDPISGHVSLYWYRQALGQGPEFLTYFNYEAQQDKSGLPNDRFSAERPEGSISTLTIQRTEQRDSAMYRCASGGLNYEQYFGPGTRLTVT.

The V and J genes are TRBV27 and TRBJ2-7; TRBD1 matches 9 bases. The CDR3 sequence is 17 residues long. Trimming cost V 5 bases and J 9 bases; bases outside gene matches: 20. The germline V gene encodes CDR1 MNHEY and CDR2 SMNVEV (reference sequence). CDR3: CASSPAPGQGPFGGQYF. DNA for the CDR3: TGTGCCAGCAGTCCAGCGCCGGGACAGGGCCCCTTCGGGGGGCAGTACTTC.

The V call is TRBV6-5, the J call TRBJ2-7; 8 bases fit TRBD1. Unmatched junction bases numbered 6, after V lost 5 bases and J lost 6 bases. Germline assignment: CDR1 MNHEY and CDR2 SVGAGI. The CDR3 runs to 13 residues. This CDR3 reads CASSPGGRREQYF. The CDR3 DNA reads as TGTGCCAGCAGTCCAGGGGGCCGGCGCGAGCAGTACTTC.

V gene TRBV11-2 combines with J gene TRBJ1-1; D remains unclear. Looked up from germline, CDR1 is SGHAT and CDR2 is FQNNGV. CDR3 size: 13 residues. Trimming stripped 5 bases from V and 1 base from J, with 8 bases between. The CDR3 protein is CASSPIQNTEAFF. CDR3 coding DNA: TGTGCCAGCAGCCCTATTCAGAACACTGAAGCTTTCTTT.

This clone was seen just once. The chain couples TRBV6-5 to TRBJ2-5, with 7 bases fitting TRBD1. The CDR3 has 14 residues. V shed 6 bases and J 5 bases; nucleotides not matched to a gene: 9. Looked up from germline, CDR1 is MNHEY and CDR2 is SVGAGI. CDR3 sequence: CASSQLQGFETQYF. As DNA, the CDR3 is TGTGCCAGCAGCCAACTACAGGGGTTTGAGACCCAGTACTTC.

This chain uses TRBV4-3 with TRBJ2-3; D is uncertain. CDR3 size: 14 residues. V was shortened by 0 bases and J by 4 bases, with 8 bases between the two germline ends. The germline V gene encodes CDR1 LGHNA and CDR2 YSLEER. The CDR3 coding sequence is TGCGCCAGCAGCCAAGAATTGGGGTCAGATACGCAGTATTTT. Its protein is CASSQELGSDTQYF.

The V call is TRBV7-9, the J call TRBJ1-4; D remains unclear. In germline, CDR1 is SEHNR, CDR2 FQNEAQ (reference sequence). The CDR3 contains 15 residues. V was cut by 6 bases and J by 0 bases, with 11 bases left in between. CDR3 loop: CASRLSGATNEKLFF. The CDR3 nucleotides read TGTGCCAGCAGACTCAGCGGAGCAACTAATGAAAAACTGTTTTTT.

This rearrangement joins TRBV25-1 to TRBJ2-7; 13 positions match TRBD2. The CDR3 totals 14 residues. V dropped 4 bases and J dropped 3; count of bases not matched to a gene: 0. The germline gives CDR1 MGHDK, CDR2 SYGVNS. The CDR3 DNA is TGTGCCAGCAGTGGGACTAGCGGGGGCTACGAGCAGTACTTC. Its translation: CASSGTSGGYEQYF.

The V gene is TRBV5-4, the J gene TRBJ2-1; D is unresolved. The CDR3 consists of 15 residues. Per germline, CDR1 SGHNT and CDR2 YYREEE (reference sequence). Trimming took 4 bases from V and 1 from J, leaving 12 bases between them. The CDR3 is CASSPDLESYNEQFF. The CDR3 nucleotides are TGTGCCAGCAGCCCCGACCTGGAGTCCTACAATGAGCAGTTCTTC.

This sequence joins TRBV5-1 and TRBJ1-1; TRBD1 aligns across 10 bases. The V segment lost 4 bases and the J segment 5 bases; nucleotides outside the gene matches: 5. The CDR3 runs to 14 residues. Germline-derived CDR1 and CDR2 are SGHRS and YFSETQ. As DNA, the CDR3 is TGCGCCAGCAGCAGAGGACAGGGGGGGACTGAAGCTTTCTTT. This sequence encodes CASSRGQGGTEAFF.

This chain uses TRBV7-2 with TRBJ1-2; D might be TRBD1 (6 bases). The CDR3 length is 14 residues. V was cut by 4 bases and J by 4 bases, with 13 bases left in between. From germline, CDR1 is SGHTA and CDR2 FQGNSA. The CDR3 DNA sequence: TGTGCCAGCAGCTCACAGGGCCCGGGCTATGGCTACACCTTC. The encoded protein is CASSSQGPGYGYTF.